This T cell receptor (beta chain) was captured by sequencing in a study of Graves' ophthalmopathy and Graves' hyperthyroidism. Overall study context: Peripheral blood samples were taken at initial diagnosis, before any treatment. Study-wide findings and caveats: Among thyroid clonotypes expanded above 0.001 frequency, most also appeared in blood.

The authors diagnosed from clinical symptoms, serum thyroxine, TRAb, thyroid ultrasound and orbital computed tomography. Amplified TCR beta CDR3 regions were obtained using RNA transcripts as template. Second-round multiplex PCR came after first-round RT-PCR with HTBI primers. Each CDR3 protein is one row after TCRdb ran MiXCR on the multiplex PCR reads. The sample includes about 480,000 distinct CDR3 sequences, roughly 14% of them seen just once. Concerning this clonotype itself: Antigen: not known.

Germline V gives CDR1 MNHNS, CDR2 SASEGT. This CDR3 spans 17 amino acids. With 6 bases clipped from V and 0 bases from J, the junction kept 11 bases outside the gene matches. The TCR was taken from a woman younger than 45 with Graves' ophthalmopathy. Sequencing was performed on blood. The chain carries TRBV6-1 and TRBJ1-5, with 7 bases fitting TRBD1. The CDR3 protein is CASSLGRGLNSNQPQHF. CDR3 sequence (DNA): TGTGCCAGCAGCTTGGGAAGGGGGCTCAATAGCAATCAGCCCCAGCATTTT.